These T cell receptor beta chains were read from a single sample in a study of shared clonotypes between healthy human individuals. The assay was immunoSEQ multiplex PCR, and TCRdb's table has in-frame clones only and misses some. The sample lists hundreds of thousands of clones; approximately 95% were seen once. Source material: naive CD8+ T cells sorted from blood. Every receptor here comes from a woman in her twenties or thirties in good health. Both conserved end residues are part of each CDR3. A D gene is named only where the DNA matches it firmly. Clone size is given for some rows only: seen once, a few or many times, or a class if the clone is expanded.

cdr3_aa	cdr3_nt	clone_size	d_call	v_call	j_call
CAWSVAGDRADTQYF	TGTGCCTGGAGTGTTGCGGGAGATAGGGCAGATACGCAGTATTTT	.	TRBD2	TRBV30	TRBJ2-3
CAWRIPPTEAFF	TGTGCCTGGAGAATCCCCCCGACTGAAGCTTTCTTT	few	.	TRBV30	TRBJ1-1
CASSQGYGTVLEAFF	TGCGCCAGCAGCCAAGGGTACGGGACAGTCTTAGAAGCTTTCTTT	.	TRBD1	TRBV4-1	TRBJ1-1
CASSGGLAVYNEQFF	TGTGCCAGCAGCGGTGGGCTAGCGGTTTACAATGAGCAGTTCTTC	.	TRBD2	TRBV2	TRBJ2-1
CASSSGTGVSYEQYF	TGTGCCAGCAGTTCCGGGACAGGGGTGTCCTACGAGCAGTACTTC	.	TRBD1	TRBV2	TRBJ2-7
CASSYLGDRDTYEQYF	TGTGCCAGCAGTTACTTAGGGGACAGGGACACCTACGAGCAGTACTTC	once	TRBD1	TRBV6-6	TRBJ2-7
CASRRQGSNQPQHF	TGTGCCAGCAGGAGACAGGGTAGCAATCAGCCCCAGCATTTT	.	TRBD1	TRBV2	TRBJ1-5
CASSPTGSPEAFF	TGCGCCAGCAGCCCTACAGGGTCTCCTGAAGCTTTCTTT	.	.	TRBV5-1	TRBJ1-1
CASSLGTVNEQYF	TGTGCCAGCAGTTTAGGGACAGTCAACGAGCAGTACTTC	.	TRBD1	TRBV27	TRBJ2-7
CASSPTRAKNEQFF	TGTGCCAGCAGCCCAACGAGGGCAAAGAATGAGCAGTTCTTC	.	.	TRBV9	TRBJ2-1
CASSSRGVAEQYF	TGTGCCAGCAGCTCCCGAGGGGTAGCCGAGCAGTACTTC	.	.	TRBV11-2	TRBJ2-7
CAWSQQGFDEQYF	TGTGCCTGGTCCCAACAGGGGTTCGACGAGCAGTACTTC	.	TRBD1	TRBV30	TRBJ2-7
CASSYDRDRSNYGYTF	TGTGCCAGCAGTTACGACAGAGACCGCTCTAACTATGGCTACACCTTC	.	.	TRBV6-5	TRBJ1-2
CAWSARATEAFF	TGTGCCTGGAGTGCCAGGGCCACTGAAGCTTTCTTT	.	.	TRBV30	TRBJ1-1
CASSSLSYEQYF	TGTGCCAGCAGCTCCCTCTCCTACGAGCAGTACTTC	.	.	TRBV11-2	TRBJ2-7
CASSLGRDNEKLFF	TGTGCCAGCAGCTTAGGCAGGGATAATGAAAAACTGTTTTTT	.	.	TRBV13	TRBJ1-4
CASSYGGTEQFF	TGTGCCAGCAGCTATGGTGGCACGGAGCAGTTCTTC	once	.	TRBV5-6	TRBJ2-1
CASSQEDQAGEDNEQFF	TGTGCCAGCAGCCAAGAAGATCAAGCGGGAGAGGACAATGAGCAGTTCTTC	.	TRBD2	TRBV4-2	TRBJ2-1
CASSGGQGGPNNEQFF	TGCGCCAGCAGCGGAGGACAGGGAGGGCCAAACAATGAGCAGTTCTTC	.	.	TRBV5-1	TRBJ2-1
CASSPSAGARTYEQYF	TGTGCCAGCAGTCCATCGGCGGGCGCCCGTACCTACGAGCAGTACTTC	.	.	TRBV27	TRBJ2-7
CASNPTSGIGTDTQYF	TGCGCCAGCAATCCGACTAGCGGGATCGGCACAGATACGCAGTATTTT	.	TRBD2	TRBV4-1	TRBJ2-3
CASSQVGGLASSGQETQYF	TGCGCCAGCAGCCAGGTAGGAGGGCTAGCGTCCTCCGGGCAGGAGACCCAGTACTTC	.	.	TRBV4-1	TRBJ2-5
CASSSSGSSYNEQFF	TGCGCCAGCAGCTCCAGCGGGAGTTCCTACAATGAGCAGTTCTTC	.	TRBD2	TRBV5-1	TRBJ2-1
CASSLEGPNWSPLHF	TGTGCCAGCAGCTTAGAGGGTCCCAATTGGTCACCCCTCCACTTT	.	.	TRBV7-9	TRBJ1-6
CASSFPGGLRETQYF	TGTGCCAGCAGCTTCCCGGGGGGGCTCCGTGAGACCCAGTACTTC	.	TRBD2	TRBV5-5	TRBJ2-5
CASSLGLGNTGELFF	TGTGCCAGCAGCTTAGGCCTGGGTAACACCGGGGAGCTGTTTTTT	.	.	TRBV13	TRBJ2-2
CASSLRVLEQYF	TGTGCCAGCAGCTTGCGAGTGCTCGAGCAGTACTTC	.	.	TRBV5-6	TRBJ2-7
CASSSGQAANYGYTF	TGTGCCAGCAGCTCGGGACAGGCAGCTAACTATGGCTACACCTTC	.	TRBD1	TRBV7-9	TRBJ1-2
CASTGTGVLYNEQFF	TGTGCCAGCACGGGAACAGGGGTCCTCTACAATGAGCAGTTCTTC	once	TRBD1	TRBV2	TRBJ2-1
CASSQDWGDWGGSNIQYF	TGTGCCAGCAGCCAAGATTGGGGGGACTGGGGTGGTTCAAACATTCAGTACTTC	.	.	TRBV4-2	TRBJ2-4
CASSLSPPLAGHNEQFF	TGTGCCAGCAGTTTATCCCCCCCTCTAGCGGGCCACAATGAGCAGTTCTTC	.	TRBD2	TRBV28	TRBJ2-1
CASSDSGAYEQYF	TGTGCCAGCAGCGATTCAGGGGCCTACGAGCAGTACTTC	.	.	TRBV7-9	TRBJ2-7
CASSSAYQETQYF	TGTGCCAGCAGCTCCGCGTACCAAGAGACCCAGTACTTC	once	.	TRBV6-5	TRBJ2-5
CASSLGNRESAGELFF	TGCGCCAGCAGCTTGGGGAACAGGGAATCTGCCGGGGAGCTGTTTTTT	.	.	TRBV5-1	TRBJ2-2
CASSESGSGDQPQHF	TGTGCCAGCAGCGAGAGTGGGTCTGGAGATCAGCCCCAGCATTTT	.	.	TRBV9	TRBJ1-5
CAISEGRLAGYEQYF	TGTGCCATCAGTGAGGGGAGACTAGCTGGGTACGAGCAGTACTTC	once	TRBD2	TRBV10-3	TRBJ2-7
CASSLRISYEQYF	TGTGCCAGCAGCCTGAGGATATCCTACGAGCAGTACTTC	.	.	TRBV28	TRBJ2-7
CASSEGLYTGELFF	TGTGCCAGCAGCGAGGGACTCTACACCGGGGAGCTGTTTTTT	.	.	TRBV7-8	TRBJ2-2
CASSADRGTYNEQFF	TGTGCCAGCAGCGCCGACAGGGGGACCTACAATGAGCAGTTCTTC	.	TRBD1	TRBV11-1	TRBJ2-1
CAWTRGNQPQHF	TGTGCCTGGACCAGGGGCAATCAGCCCCAGCATTTT	.	.	TRBV30	TRBJ1-5
CASSAGTSGQDYEQYF	TGTGCCAGCAGTGCCGGGACTAGCGGGCAAGACTACGAGCAGTACTTC	.	TRBD2	TRBV6-1	TRBJ2-7
CASGQGNTGELFF	TGTGCCAGCGGGCAGGGTAACACCGGGGAGCTGTTTTTT	.	.	TRBV27	TRBJ2-2
CASSLWSTSGYYEQYF	TGTGCCAGCAGTTTATGGTCGACTAGTGGGTACTACGAGCAGTACTTC	.	.	TRBV27	TRBJ2-7
CASSHTELSGRGTGELFF	TGTGCCAGCAGCCATACGGAGTTATCCGGGCGAGGCACCGGGGAGCTGTTTTTT	.	.	TRBV9	TRBJ2-2
CATSQGEALSEQYF	TGTGCCACCTCACAGGGAGAAGCTTTGAGTGAGCAGTACTTC	.	.	TRBV19	TRBJ2-7
CASSESTDTQYF	TGTGCCAGCAGCGAAAGCACAGATACGCAGTATTTT	.	.	TRBV5-6	TRBJ2-3
CASSQGSSRSWSYEQYF	TGCGCCAGCAGTCAAGGATCCTCCAGGAGTTGGTCCTACGAGCAGTACTTC	once	.	TRBV23-1	TRBJ2-7
CASSIGQGLNQPQHF	TGTGCCAGCAGTATCGGACAGGGCTTAAATCAGCCCCAGCATTTT	.	TRBD1	TRBV28	TRBJ1-5
CASSNNGHNPYEQYF	TGTGCCAGCTCAAATAACGGACATAATCCCTACGAGCAGTACTTC	.	.	TRBV28	TRBJ2-7
CASSQDREGLMNTEAFF	TGTGCCAGTAGTCAGGACAGGGAAGGGCTCATGAACACTGAAGCTTTCTTT	.	TRBD1	TRBV19	TRBJ1-1
CASSVLAGGPHEQYF	TGTGCCAGCAGTGTATTAGCGGGAGGGCCCCACGAGCAGTACTTC	.	TRBD2	TRBV2	TRBJ2-7
CASSDSETSIVSEQYF	TGTGCCAGCAGTGATTCTGAGACTAGCATCGTCTCCGAGCAGTACTTC	.	TRBD2	TRBV2	TRBJ2-7
CASSLAGSQPQHF	TGTGCCAGCAGTTTGGCAGGGAGTCAGCCCCAGCATTTT	.	.	TRBV28	TRBJ1-5
CASSRDRVAYEQYF	TGTGCCAGCAGTCGGGACAGGGTGGCCTACGAGCAGTACTTC	.	TRBD1	TRBV28	TRBJ2-7
CASSRIKNTEAFF	TGTGCCAGCAGCCGTATAAAGAACACTGAAGCTTTCTTT	.	.	TRBV4-2	TRBJ1-1
CASSVTVSPYYEQYF	TGTGCCAGCAGTGTCACTGTCTCCCCCTACTACGAGCAGTACTTC	.	.	TRBV27	TRBJ2-7
CASSSQPGNYGYTF	TGTGCCAGCAGTTCCCAGCCCGGGAACTATGGCTACACCTTC	.	.	TRBV27	TRBJ1-2
CASSDTKLAGHPYEQYF	TGTGCCAGCAGCGATACAAAACTTGCGGGACACCCTTACGAGCAGTACTTC	.	.	TRBV25-1	TRBJ2-7